The clone carrying this T cell receptor (beta chain) occurred many times. No antigen is known for it. With iRepertoire HTBI primers and Arm-PCR of CDR3 regions, TCR beta libraries were built. TCRdb processed the multiplex PCR reads anew with MiXCR; each CDR3 protein has one entry. The sample lists about 470,000 distinct CDR3 sequences; less than 25% were seen once. The data derive from a study of regulatory T cells in long-lasting Graves disease. Findings and limits, study-wide: TCR diversity was lower in persistent Graves' patients (versus newly diagnosed ones). Persistent patients shared more public clonotypes (about 2,700) than newly diagnosed patients (approximately 1,000).

Time point noted: persistent/refractory GD, antithyroid drugs over 5 years with positive TRAb. Making the TCR library involved RNA that had been extracted from PBMCs. Germline V lookup: CDR1 MDHEN, CDR2 SYDVKM. Deletions cut 6 bases from V and 2 bases from J, with 4 bases between. CDR3 length: 11 amino acids. The chain uses TRBV28 and TRBJ2-5; D uncertain. The receptor comes from a female donor with Graves disease. The sequencing used peripheral blood mononuclear cells (PBMCs), collected when the disease was refractory, from a patient treated with antithyroid drugs. CDR3 DNA sequence: TGTGCCAGCAGAACACAAGAGACCCAGTACTTC. This codes for CASRTQETQYF. The full variable domain, rest sourced from reference TRBV28 and TRBJ2-5, is DVKVTQSSRYLVKRTGEKVFLECVQDMDHENMFWYRQDPGLGLRLIYFSYDVKMKEKGDIPEGYSVSREKKERFSLILESASTNQTSMYLCASRTQETQYFGPGTRLLVL.